The 18 T cell receptor beta chains below were found in one sample sequenced in a study of blood T cell repertoires in COVID-19. TCRdb keeps only in-frame clones here, not all; method: immunoSEQ multiplex PCR. Of 200,000 to 250,000 clones listed, approximately 90% are singletons. The sequenced material came from peripheral blood. These receptors were collected from a woman aged 18-29 years who had recovered from COVID-19.

This clone turned up a few times. This rearrangement joins TRBV4-2 to TRBJ2-2; 10 bases align to TRBD2. Germline assignment: CDR1 LGHNA and CDR2 YNFKEQ. The ends lost 0 bases at V and 6 bases at J; junction bases unmatched: 4. The CDR3 is made up of 16 amino acids. CDR3 residues: CASSQDASGSPGELFF. CDR3 nucleotides: TGTGCCAGCAGCCAAGACGCTAGCGGGAGCCCCGGGGAGCTGTTTTTT.

The V and J genes are TRBV7-9 and TRBJ2-7; D is possibly TRBD1 (5 bases). V shed 2 bases and J shed 3 bases, with 11 bases lying between them. This CDR3 is 14 amino acids long. In germline, CDR1 is SEHNR, CDR2 FQNEAQ (reference sequence). CDR3 sequence: CASSLRQGLYEQYF. CDR3 nucleotides: TGTGCCAGCAGCTTAAGGCAGGGTCTCTACGAGCAGTACTTC.

This sequence joins TRBV6-5 and TRBJ2-3; a possible D gene is TRBD2 (5 bases). The CDR3 covers 14 residues. The V and J ends lost 2 bases and 1 base respectively, with 7 bases between them. Germline CDR1 reads MNHEY; CDR2 reads SVGAGI. CDR3 nucleotide sequence: TGTGCCAGCAGTTACCCCGGGGGCACAGATACGCAGTATTTT. Translating it yields CASSYPGGTDTQYF.

The gene calls are TRBV10-3 and TRBJ1-2; D unclear. The ends were cut back, 4 bases at V and 4 bases at J, with 16 bases in the middle. CDR3 length: 15 amino acids. Germline V gene sequence: CDR1 ENHRY, CDR2 SYGVKD. CDR3 loop: CAISGPTDTSYGYTF. The DNA of the CDR3 is TGTGCCATCAGTGGACCCACAGACACCTCCTATGGCTACACCTTC.

CDR3 residues: CASSQVQGPTEAFF. DNA of the CDR3: TGCGCCAGCAGCCAAGTCCAGGGGCCCACTGAAGCTTTCTTT. The rearrangement uses TRBV4-3 and TRBJ1-1; maybe TRBD1 (6 bases). V was cut by 1 base and J by 4 bases, with 10 bases left in between. This CDR3 comprises 14 residues. In germline, CDR1 is LGHNA, CDR2 YSLEER.

The chain couples TRBV9 to TRBJ2-6; D possibly corresponds to TRBD1 (5 bases). CDR1 is SGDLS and CDR2 is YYNGEE in the germline V gene. There are 15 residues in the CDR3. V dropped 0 bases and J dropped 3 bases, with 7 bases sitting between them. This chain's CDR3 is CASSVVGHGANVLTF. For the CDR3, the DNA is TGTGCCAGCAGCGTAGTGGGGCATGGGGCCAACGTCCTGACTTTC.

The rearrangement uses TRBV3-1 (or the pseudogene TRBV3-2) and TRBJ1-1; 7 bases align to TRBD1. The ends lost 7 bases at V and 3 bases at J; junction bases unmatched: 11. Germline V gene sequence: CDR1 LGHDT, CDR2 YNNKEL (reference sequence). This CDR3 is 15 amino acids long. For the CDR3, the DNA is TGTGCCAGCACCCACTCCGGACAGGCCCACACTGAAGCTTTCTTT. Translating gives CASTHSGQAHTEAFF.

The chain has TRBV6-5 and TRBJ2-5; 10 bases fit TRBD2. The CDR3 has 15 residues. The germline V gene has CDR1 MNHEY and CDR2 SVGAGI. J lost 5 bases, V lost 6 bases, and 9 bases had no gene match. CDR3 coding DNA: TGTGCCAGCAGAAATCTAGCGGGAGAGTGGGAGACCCAGTACTTC. The encoded protein is CASRNLAGEWETQYF.

The chain combines TRBV7-3 with TRBJ1-2, with 8 bases matching TRBD1. CDR1 and CDR2 from the germline V gene are SGHTA and FQGTGA. The V gene end was trimmed by 5 bases and the J gene end by 8 bases; junction bases not matched to a gene: 7. This CDR3 region has 13 residues. This CDR3 reads CASSRDRGSGYTF. CDR3 nucleotide sequence: TGTGCCAGCAGCCGAGACAGGGGTAGCGGCTACACCTTC.

V gene TRBV7-7 combines with J gene TRBJ2-3; 7 nucleotides agree with TRBD2. V shed 5 bases and J 2 bases; nucleotides not matched to a gene: 7. This CDR3 is 15 amino acids long. Per germline, CDR1 SSHAT and CDR2 FNYEAQ (reference sequence). The CDR3 bases are TGTGCCAGCAGCAAAACTAGCGTTCCCACAGATACGCAGTATTTT. This sequence encodes CASSKTSVPTDTQYF.

This sequence joins TRBV2 and TRBJ2-1; D uncertain. The V end was cut by 7 bases, the J end by 8 bases, with 21 bases between. The CDR3 spans 15 residues. Germline assignment: CDR1 SNHLY and CDR2 FYNNEI. In nucleotides, the CDR3 is TGTGCCAGCACCCCCCGGCCTAGATCAAGGCATGAGCAGTTCTTC. Its translation: CASTPRPRSRHEQFF.

This clone was recorded once. The chain carries TRBV29-1 and TRBJ2-3; 10 bases agree with TRBD1. CDR3 length: 14 residues. V gave up 6 bases and J gave up 8 bases; unmatched junction bases: 11. Germline CDR1 reads SQVTM; CDR2 reads ANQGSEA. CDR3 bases: TGCAGCGTCCCTCCGGGACAGGGGAAGGGTACGCAGTATTTT. This encodes CSVPPGQGKGTQYF.

The chain employs TRBV9 and TRBJ2-3, with 7 bases aligning to TRBD2. J was trimmed by 1 base and V by 1 base; bases with no gene match: 3. Germline V gene sequence: CDR1 SGDLS, CDR2 YYNGEE. The CDR3 covers 15 residues. Written as DNA, the CDR3 is TGTGCCAGCAGCGTACGGGCGGGAGGCACAGATACGCAGTATTTT. Translated, it gives CASSVRAGGTDTQYF. Supplemented by reference TRBV9 and TRBJ2-3, the full variable domain reads DSGVTQTPKHLITATGQRVTLRCSPRSGDLSVYWYQQSLDQGLQFLIQYYNGEERAKGNILERFSAQQFPDLHSELNLSSLELGDSALYFCASSVRAGGTDTQYFGPGTRLTVL.

This chain uses TRBV5-6 with TRBJ2-7; D is possibly TRBD2 (7 bases). The CDR3 extends over 14 amino acids. Germline CDR1 is SGHDT and CDR2 is YYEEEE. Trimming removed 0 bases from V and 3 bases from J, with 10 bases in between. This chain's CDR3 is CASSLDRDYYEQYF. The CDR3 nucleotides are TGTGCCAGCAGCTTGGACAGGGACTACTACGAGCAGTACTTC.

This clone has just a few counts. The chain joins TRBV12-3 or TRBV12-4 to TRBJ1-3; D is ambiguous. Deletions cut 3 bases from V and 7 bases from J, with 7 bases between. The CDR3 has 12 amino acids. DNA for the CDR3: TGTGCCAGCAGTTTGGGCGAGAACACCATATATTTT. This codes for CASSLGENTIYF.

This sequence joins TRBV30 and TRBJ2-1, with TRBD1 matching 7 bases. Trimming removed 7 bases from V and 3 bases from J; junction bases left unmatched: 6. Germline assignment: CDR1 GTSNPN and CDR2 SVGIG (reference sequence). This CDR3 is 13 amino acids long. The CDR3 is CASAGTVYNEQFF. The CDR3 region has the DNA TGTGCCTCCGCCGGGACAGTCTACAATGAGCAGTTCTTC. Supplemented by reference TRBV30 and TRBJ2-1, the full variable domain reads SQTIHQWPATLVQPVGSPLSLECTVEGTSNPNLYWYRQAAGRGLQLLFYSVGIGQISSEVPQNLSASRPQDRQFILSSKKLLLSDSGFYLCASAGTVYNEQFFGPGTRLTVL.

This clone was detected only a few times. The chain uses TRBV4-3 and TRBJ1-1; D may be TRBD1 (6 bases). The V gene's germline CDR1 is LGHNA and CDR2 YSLEER. Trimming removed 0 bases from V and 5 bases from J, with 10 bases in between. This CDR3 contains 14 residues. Here the CDR3 reads CASSQDRGFTEAFF. CDR3 nucleotides: TGCGCCAGCAGCCAAGACAGGGGTTTTACTGAAGCTTTCTTT.

The chain couples TRBV6-2 or TRBV6-3 to TRBJ2-7; 11 bases are a match to TRBD2. J was trimmed by 7 bases and V by 2 bases; bases with no gene match: 10. From germline, CDR1 is MNHEY and CDR2 SVGEGT. The CDR3 has 16 amino acids. This chain's CDR3 is CASSYLTSGSSEEQYF. CDR3 DNA: TGTGCCAGCAGTTACCTAACTAGCGGGAGTTCGGAAGAGCAGTACTTC.